This T cell receptor (beta chain) was sequenced for a study of cytomegalovirus exposure and HLA in healthy donors. Broader study findings: Later analysis indicated greater clonal expansion among HLA-associated TCR beta chains than among equally common other chains. Most likely, a cluster of highly shared sequence variants arose as a sequencing artifact. Rare TCR sequences predominated, though certain public TCRs were found in many donors. According to an earlier analysis, most TCR beta V segments yielded productive rearrangements about 87% or about 30% of the time.

Primers for the PCR totalled 60 Vbeta and 13 Jbeta. This table comes from immunoSEQ multiplex PCR, and its TCRdb copy is limited to in-frame clones, with some not included. The sample lists about 130,000 clones, roughly 77% occurring once. The count of this clone is one. Its target is unknown. The CDR3 spans 14 residues. Germline loops: CDR1 SEHNR, CDR2 FQNEAQ (reference sequence). Trimming cost V 4 bases and J 4 bases; bases outside gene matches: 7. The material sequenced was PBMCs. The source is a woman in her thirties or forties in good health and CMV-seropositive. The gene calls are TRBV7-9 and TRBJ2-7; 7 bases agree with TRBD1. CDR3: CASSSPGQFYEQYF. CDR3 nucleotides: TGTGCCAGCAGCTCGCCGGGACAGTTTTACGAGCAGTACTTC.